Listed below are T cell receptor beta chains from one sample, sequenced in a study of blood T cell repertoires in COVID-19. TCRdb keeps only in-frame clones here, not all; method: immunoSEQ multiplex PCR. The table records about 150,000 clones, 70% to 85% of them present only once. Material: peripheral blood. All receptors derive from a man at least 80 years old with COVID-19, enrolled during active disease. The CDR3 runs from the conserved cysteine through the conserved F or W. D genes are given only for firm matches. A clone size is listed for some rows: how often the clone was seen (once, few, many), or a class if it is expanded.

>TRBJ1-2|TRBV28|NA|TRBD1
CASSSTGGRGYGYTF
TGTGCCAGCAGTTCCACAGGGGGCCGGGGCTATGGCTACACCTTC
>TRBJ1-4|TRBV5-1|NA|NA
CASSLQGSEKLFF
TGCGCCAGCAGCTTGCAGGGGAGTGAAAAACTGTTTTTT
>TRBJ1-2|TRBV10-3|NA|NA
CATLMEGRSYGYTF
TGTGCCACCCTTATGGAGGGGAGGTCGTATGGCTACACCTTC
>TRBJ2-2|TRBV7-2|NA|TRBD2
CASSRRGEELFF
TGTGCCAGCAGCCGCCGGGGGGAGGAGCTGTTTTTT
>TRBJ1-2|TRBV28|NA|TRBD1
CASRADRGYGYTF
TGTGCCAGCAGAGCAGACAGGGGGTATGGCTACACCTTC
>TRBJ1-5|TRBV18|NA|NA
CASSATGTSNQPQHF
TGTGCCAGCTCCGCTACAGGTACTAGCAATCAGCCCCAGCATTTT
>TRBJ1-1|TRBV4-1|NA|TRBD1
CASSQARGHAFF
TGCGCCAGCAGCCAAGCGAGGGGGCACGCTTTCTTT
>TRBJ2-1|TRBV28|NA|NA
CASSSSGLAGGSSYNEQFF
NA
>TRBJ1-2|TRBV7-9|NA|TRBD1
CASSLQGAGGYTF
TGTGCCAGCAGCTTACAGGGGGCAGGTGGCTACACCTTC
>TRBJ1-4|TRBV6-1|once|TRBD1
CASSEPGTGGPAEKLFF
TGTGCCAGCAGTGAACCCGGGACAGGGGGACCGGCTGAAAAACTGTTTTTT
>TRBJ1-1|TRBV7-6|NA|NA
CASSSRPLGGTEAFF
TGTGCCAGCAGCTCCCGGCCATTAGGGGGAACTGAAGCTTTCTTT
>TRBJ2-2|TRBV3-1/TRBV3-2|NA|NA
CASSQDSRELFF
TGTGCCAGCAGCCAAGATAGTCGGGAGCTGTTTTTT
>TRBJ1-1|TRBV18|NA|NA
CASSPVSTEAFF
TGTGCCAGCTCACCTGTATCCACTGAAGCTTTCTTT
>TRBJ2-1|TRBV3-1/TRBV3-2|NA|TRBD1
CASSQDGSGGPYNEQFF
TGTGCCAGCAGCCAAGATGGGTCAGGGGGCCCCTACAATGAGCAGTTCTTC
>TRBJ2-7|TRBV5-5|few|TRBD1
CASSLATQGGYEQYF
TGTGCCAGCAGCTTGGCCACACAGGGGGGTTACGAGCAGTACTTC
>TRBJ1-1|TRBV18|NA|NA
CASSPRGGQNTEAFF
TGTGCCAGCTCACCACGGGGAGGACAGAACACTGAAGCTTTCTTT
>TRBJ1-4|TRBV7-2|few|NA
CASSFSGLSNEKLFF
TGTGCCAGCAGCTTCTCAGGGCTGAGTAATGAAAAACTGTTTTTT
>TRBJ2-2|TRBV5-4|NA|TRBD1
CASSRRDRGTGELFF
TGTGCCAGCAGCCGCCGGGACAGAGGGACCGGGGAGCTGTTTTTT
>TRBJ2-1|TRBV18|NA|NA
CATRQAGTNNEQFF
TGTGCCACGAGACAGGCCGGGACCAACAATGAGCAGTTCTTC
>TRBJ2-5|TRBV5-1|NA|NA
CASSLQGFIETQYF
TGCGCCAGCAGCTTGCAGGGTTTTATTGAGACCCAGTACTTC
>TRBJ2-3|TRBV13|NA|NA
CASSLDTRDSSSTDTQYF
TGTGCCAGCAGCTTGGATACACGGGACTCATCTAGCACAGATACGCAGTATTTT
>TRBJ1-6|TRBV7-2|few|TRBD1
CASSQNTGGPSPLHF
TGTGCCAGCAGCCAAAACACAGGGGGACCTTCACCCCTCCACTTT
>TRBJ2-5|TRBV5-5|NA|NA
CASSFGGQETQYF
TGTGCCAGCAGCTTCGGGGGGCAGGAGACCCAGTACTTC
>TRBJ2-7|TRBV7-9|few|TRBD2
CASSSTSGGDRKYF
TGTGCCAGCAGCTCGACTAGCGGGGGGGATCGTAAGTACTTC
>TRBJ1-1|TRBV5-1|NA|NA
CASSTGMNTEAFF
TGCGCCAGCAGTACAGGAATGAACACTGAAGCTTTCTTT
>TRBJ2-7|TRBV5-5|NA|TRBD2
CASSPAGGRHEQYF
TGTGCCAGCAGCCCCGCGGGGGGAAGGCACGAGCAGTACTTC
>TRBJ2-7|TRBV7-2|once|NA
CASSLGGRSYEQYF
TGTGCCAGCAGCTTAGGGGGGCGCTCCTACGAGCAGTACTTC
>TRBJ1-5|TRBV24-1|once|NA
CATSVADRPQHF
TGTGCCACCAGTGTAGCGGACCGACCCCAGCATTTT
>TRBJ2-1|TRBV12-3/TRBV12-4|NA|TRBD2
CASSSGTSNEQFF
TGTGCCAGCAGCTCCGGGACTAGCAATGAGCAGTTCTTC
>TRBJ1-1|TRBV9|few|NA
CASSPNSGDTEAFF
TGTGCCAGCAGCCCCAACTCGGGGGACACTGAAGCTTTCTTT
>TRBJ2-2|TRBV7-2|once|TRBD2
CASSSSGANTGELFF
TGTGCCAGCAGCTCTAGCGGGGCGAACACCGGGGAGCTGTTTTTT
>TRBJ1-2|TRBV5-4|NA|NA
CASSFQGYFYGYTF
TGTGCCAGCAGCTTTCAGGGGTACTTCTATGGCTACACCTTC
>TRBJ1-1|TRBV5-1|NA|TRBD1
CASSVGTVGTEAFF
TGCGCCAGCAGCGTCGGGACAGTGGGAACTGAAGCTTTCTTT
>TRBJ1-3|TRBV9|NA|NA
CASSVEGGGNTIYF
TGTGCCAGCAGCGTAGAGGGAGGGGGAAACACCATATATTTT
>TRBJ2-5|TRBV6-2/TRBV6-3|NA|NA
CASSYKGGETQYF
TGTGCCAGCAGTTATAAGGGAGGTGAGACCCAGTACTTC
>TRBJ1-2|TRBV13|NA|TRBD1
CASSLFQGAINYGYTF
TGTGCCAGCAGCTTATTCCAGGGGGCGATTAACTATGGCTACACCTTC
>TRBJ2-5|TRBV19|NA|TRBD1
CASTPRQGQTQYF
TGTGCCAGTACCCCCCGACAGGGTCAGACCCAGTACTTC
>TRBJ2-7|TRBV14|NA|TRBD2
CASSLTSGGTYEQYF
TGTGCCAGCAGCCTGACTAGCGGGGGAACCTACGAGCAGTACTTC
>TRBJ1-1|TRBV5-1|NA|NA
CASSLLPGSREAFF
TGCGCCAGCAGCCTGCTCCCCGGGAGCCGTGAAGCTTTCTTT
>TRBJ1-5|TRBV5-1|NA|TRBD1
CASSLDPLDRGQPQHF
TGCGCCAGCAGCTTGGACCCCCTGGACAGGGGTCAGCCCCAGCATTTT
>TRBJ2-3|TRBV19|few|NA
CASSVQGGDTQYF
TGTGCCAGTAGTGTCCAGGGCGGAGATACGCAGTATTTT
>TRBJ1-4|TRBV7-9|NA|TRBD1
CASSLGTGGNEKLFF
TGTGCCAGCAGCTTAGGGACAGGGGGTAATGAAAAACTGTTTTTT
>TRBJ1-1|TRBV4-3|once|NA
CASSRGTGNTEAFF
TGCGCCAGCAGCCGCGGGACGGGGAACACTGAAGCTTTCTTT
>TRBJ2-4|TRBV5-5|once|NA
CASSLFRGGLRINIQYF
TGTGCCAGCAGCCTATTCAGGGGCGGCCTTCGGATAAACATTCAGTACTTC
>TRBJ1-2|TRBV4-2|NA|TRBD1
CASSQDAQGGWGGYTF
TGTGCCAGCAGCCAAGACGCGCAGGGGGGCTGGGGCGGCTACACCTTC
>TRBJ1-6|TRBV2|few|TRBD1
CASSFGQGSYSPLHF
TGTGCCAGCAGTTTCGGACAGGGGAGCTATTCACCCCTCCACTTT
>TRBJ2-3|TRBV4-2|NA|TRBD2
CASSQEIIRSSGATDTQYF
TGTGCCAGCAGCCAAGAGATTATACGATCGAGCGGGGCGACAGATACGCAGTATTTT
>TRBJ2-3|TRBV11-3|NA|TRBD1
CASSVTGDTQYF
TGTGCCAGCAGCGTGACAGGGGATACGCAGTATTTT
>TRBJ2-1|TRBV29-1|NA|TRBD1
CSVPGDSSYNEQFF
TGCAGCGTTCCCGGGGACAGCTCCTACAATGAGCAGTTCTTC
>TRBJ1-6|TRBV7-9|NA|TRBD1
CASSSLGQGAPLHF
TGTGCCAGCAGCTCCTTGGGACAGGGAGCGCCCCTCCACTTT
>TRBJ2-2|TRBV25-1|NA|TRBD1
CASSELGQTLTGELFF
TGTGCCAGCAGTGAACTGGGACAGACCCTCACCGGGGAGCTGTTTTTT
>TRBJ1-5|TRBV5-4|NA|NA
CASSLDGGGGNQPQHF
TGTGCCAGCAGCCTTGACGGGGGGGGAGGCAATCAGCCCCAGCATTTT
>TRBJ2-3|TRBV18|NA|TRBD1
CASSPNPTGSTDTQYF
TGTGCCAGCTCACCGAATCCGACAGGGAGTACAGATACGCAGTATTTT
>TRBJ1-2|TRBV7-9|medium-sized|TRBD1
CASSLDRGVYGYTF
TGTGCCAGCAGCTTAGACAGGGGAGTCTATGGCTACACCTTC